This TCR beta chain is from a study of cytomegalovirus exposure and HLA in healthy donors. In the PCR, 60 Vbeta and 13 Jbeta primers were used. Generated by immunoSEQ multiplex PCR, the TCRdb table keeps only in-frame clones and is missing some. The repertoire holds 150,000 to 200,000 clones, with about 75% as singletons. Sequencing used PBMCs. The TCR comes from a male donor in good health and CMV-seropositive.

The CDR3: CASSLDIDTGYTF. Here the CDR3 DNA reads TGTGCCAGCAGCTTAGATATAGATACTGGCTACACCTTC. This sequence joins TRBV7-9 and TRBJ1-2; D unresolved. The CDR3 runs 13 residues. CDR1 is SEHNR and CDR2 is FQNEAQ in the germline V gene (reference sequence). V shed 1 base and J shed 7 bases, with 10 bases lying between them.